Below, 24 T cell receptor beta chains from the same sample are listed, as sequenced in a study of shared clonotypes between healthy human individuals. Only in-frame clones appear in the TCRdb table, and some are missing; sequencing was by immunoSEQ multiplex PCR. The sample contains around 1.6 million clones, around 98% of which appear only once. Sequenced material: naive CD4+ T cells sorted from blood. Documented subset: CD45RA+ positively selected. The receptors shown here come from a man between 25 and 39 years old in good health.

The rearrangement uses TRBV7-9 and TRBJ2-1; 12 nucleotides agree with TRBD2. V shed 2 bases, J shed 6 bases, and the junction held 2 bases outside the gene matches. The CDR3 covers 15 residues. Germline V lookup: CDR1 SEHNR, CDR2 FQNEAQ (reference sequence). CDR3 sequence reads: CASSLLLAGGNEQFF. CDR3 sequence (DNA): TGTGCCAGCAGCTTACTACTAGCGGGAGGCAATGAGCAGTTCTTC.

The rearrangement uses TRBV7-2 and TRBJ1-1; no clear D. This CDR3 region has 14 residues. With 5 bases removed from V and 0 bases from J, the gap between germline ends came to 10 bases. Germline V gives CDR1 SGHTA, CDR2 FQGNSA. DNA for the CDR3: TGTGCCAGCAGCCCGGAGACTTTGAACACTGAAGCTTTCTTT. Encoded protein: CASSPETLNTEAFF.

V is TRBV28 and J is TRBJ2-3; D is ambiguous. This CDR3 region has 15 residues. Between the trimmed V and J ends, which lost 3 bases and 8 bases, there was a span of 18 bases. CDR1 MDHEN and CDR2 SYDVKM come from the germline V gene. This CDR3 reads CASSFVRSLWRTQYF. CDR3 nucleotide sequence: TGTGCCAGCAGTTTTGTCAGAAGCTTGTGGCGTACGCAGTATTTT.

The chain couples TRBV29-1 to TRBJ1-1; D might be TRBD1 (6 bases). Germline loops: CDR1 SQVTM, CDR2 ANQGSEA. V was shortened by 6 bases and J by 1 base, with 12 bases between the two germline ends. This CDR3 comprises 13 residues. The CDR3: CSVGGHQNTEAFF. In nucleotides, the CDR3 is TGCAGCGTAGGGGGACACCAGAACACTGAAGCTTTCTTT. Looking up the rest from reference TRBV29-1 and TRBJ1-1 gives the full variable domain: SAVISQKPSRDICQRGTSLTIQCQVDSQVTMMFWYRQQPGQSLTLIATANQGSEATYESGFVIDKFPISRPNLTFSTLTVSNMSPEDSSIYLCSVGGHQNTEAFFGQGTRLTVV.

The chain joins TRBV14 to TRBJ2-1; 13 positions match TRBD2. Trimming took 3 bases from V and 7 from J; bases not matched to a gene: 9. CDR3 length: 17 amino acids. Germline-derived CDR1 and CDR2 are SGHDN and FVKESK. CDR3 loop: CASSQFGSTSGRNEQFF. The CDR3 nucleotides read TGTGCCAGCAGCCAGTTTGGGTCGACTAGCGGGAGGAATGAGCAGTTCTTC.

The rearrangement links TRBV10-3 to TRBJ2-2; 10 nucleotides agree with TRBD2. V lost 6 bases, J lost 7 bases, and 8 bases stayed unmatched. Germline-derived CDR1 and CDR2 are ENHRY and SYGVKD. The CDR3 runs 15 residues. The CDR3 loop is CAISLTSGKGGELFF. CDR3 coding DNA: TGTGCCATCAGCCTCACTAGCGGGAAAGGCGGGGAGCTGTTTTTT.

The gene calls are TRBV28 and TRBJ2-7, with unresolved D. CDR3 size: 15 residues. Trimming stripped 1 base from V and 3 bases from J, with 13 bases between. Germline CDR1 MDHEN, CDR2 SYDVKM. CDR3 DNA sequence: TGTGCCAGCAGTTTATTCGGCATGGATAGCTACGAGCAGTACTTC. It yields the protein CASSLFGMDSYEQYF.

V gene TRBV2 combines with J gene TRBJ2-2, with D tentatively TRBD1 (6 bases). V lost 5 bases, J lost 3 bases, and 13 bases lay in between. Germline assignment: CDR1 SNHLY and CDR2 FYNNEI. The CDR3 loop spans 15 amino acids. CDR3 in DNA: TGTGCCAGCAGTTATAAGACAGGCGACACCGGGGAGCTGTTTTTT. It specifies CASSYKTGDTGELFF.

The chain joins TRBV7-9 to TRBJ2-7; D ambiguous. Germline CDR1 SEHNR, CDR2 FQNEAQ (reference sequence). V was clipped by 5 bases and J by 0 bases, with 14 bases between them. The CDR3 consists of 15 residues. The CDR3 nucleotides are TGTGCCAGCAGCGCGTTTAAAGTCCTCTCCTACGAGCAGTACTTC. Translation gives CASSAFKVLSYEQYF.

The chain couples TRBV5-4 to TRBJ2-3; D ambiguous. In germline, CDR1 is SGHNT, CDR2 YYREEE (reference sequence). The germline V and J ends were trimmed by 0 bases and 6 bases, with 14 bases remaining between them. The CDR3 covers 15 residues. CDR3 residues: CASSLVPAVGDTQYF. In DNA, the CDR3 is TGTGCCAGCAGCTTGGTACCCGCGGTGGGGGATACGCAGTATTTT. The full variable domain, rest sourced from reference TRBV5-4 and TRBJ2-3, is ETGVTQSPTHLIKTRGQQVTLRCSSQSGHNTVSWYQQALGQGPQFIFQYYREEENGRGNFPPRFSGLQFPNYSSELNVNALELDDSALYLCASSLVPAVGDTQYFGPGTRLTVL.

V is TRBV5-5 and J is TRBJ2-1; 14 bases map to TRBD2. The V segment lost 1 base and the J segment 8 bases; nucleotides outside the gene matches: 5. CDR1 is SGHKS, CDR2 YYEKEE, per germline (reference sequence). The CDR3 sequence is 16 residues long. Written as DNA, the CDR3 is TGTGCCAGCAGCTTGTCCCCGGGACTAGCGGGAGATGAGCAGTTCTTC. It specifies CASSLSPGLAGDEQFF.

This chain links TRBV11-3 with TRBJ1-1; D call uncertain. CDR1 is SGHNT and CDR2 is YENEEA in the germline V gene. V was pared by 2 bases and J by 1 base, with 17 bases between. CDR3 length: 17 amino acids. CDR3 region: CASSLSSMGSPNTEAFF. CDR3 sequence (DNA): TGTGCCAGCAGCTTATCTTCGATGGGCAGTCCGAACACTGAAGCTTTCTTT.

The gene calls are TRBV11-2 and TRBJ2-7; TRBD2 aligns across 7 bases. The CDR3 length is 15 residues. Germline V gene data show CDR1 as SGHAT and CDR2 as FQNNGV. V lost 1 base and J lost 6; bases outside the gene matches: 9. The CDR3 protein is CASSLVGGEGFEQYF. The CDR3 nucleotides read TGTGCCAGCAGCTTAGTGGGAGGGGAGGGCTTCGAGCAGTACTTC. Complete variable domain (other parts from reference TRBV11-2 and TRBJ2-7): EAGVAQSPRYKIIEKRQSVAFWCNPISGHATLYWYQQILGQGPKLLIQFQNNGVVDDSQLPKDRFSAERLKGVDSTLKIQPAKLEDSAVYLCASSLVGGEGFEQYFGPGTRLTVT.

The chain employs TRBV7-9 and TRBJ2-1; 8 bases align to TRBD2. The CDR3 extends over 14 amino acids. CDR1 and CDR2 (germline): SEHNR, FQNEAQ (reference sequence). V was clipped by 5 bases and J by 4 bases; unmatched bases: 4. This CDR3 is CASSPGTSYNEQFF. The CDR3 nucleotides read TGTGCCAGCAGCCCCGGGACTAGTTACAATGAGCAGTTCTTC.

This clone was counted once. The chain employs TRBV6-5 and TRBJ1-1; D is unresolved. Germline assignment: CDR1 MNHEY and CDR2 SVGAGI. This CDR3 comprises 15 residues. V shed 4 bases and J shed 6 bases, with 18 bases lying between them. The CDR3 is CASSSHLRSFAEAFF. For the CDR3, the DNA is TGTGCCAGCAGTTCCCATCTGAGATCTTTTGCTGAAGCTTTCTTT.

The CDR3 sequence: CASSLGLAGDSLVDTQYF. CDR3 coding DNA: TGTGCCAGCAGCCTAGGACTAGCGGGAGATAGTTTAGTAGATACGCAGTATTTT. V is TRBV5-4 and J is TRBJ2-3; TRBD2 matches 13 bases. V was pared by 4 bases and J by 5 bases, with 13 bases of the junction left unmatched. The CDR3 runs 18 residues. Germline assignment: CDR1 SGHNT and CDR2 YYREEE (reference sequence).

V gene TRBV30 combines with J gene TRBJ2-5; 8 positions agree with TRBD2. The CDR3 length is 18 residues. The V gene's germline CDR1 is GTSNPN and CDR2 SVGIG (reference sequence). Trimming removed 1 base from V and 7 bases from J; junction bases left unmatched: 20. The CDR3 DNA reads as TGTGCCTGGAGTGCTAAAGGACTAGCCCACTTATCAGGCGGGACCCAGTACTTC. As protein: CAWSAKGLAHLSGGTQYF.

The chain carries TRBV15 and TRBJ1-5, with 7 positions matching TRBD1. Trimming removed 1 base from V and 8 bases from J; junction bases left unmatched: 5. This CDR3 region has 14 residues. From germline, CDR1 is LNHNV and CDR2 YYDKDF (reference sequence). The CDR3 nucleotides are TGTGCCACCAGCAGAGGGCCAGGGGGTGAGCCCCAGCATTTT. Translated, it gives CATSRGPGGEPQHF.

This clone has only one observation. The rearrangement joins TRBV28 to TRBJ2-7; 8 positions agree with TRBD2. With 5 bases clipped from V and 3 bases from J, the junction kept 15 bases outside the gene matches. This CDR3 spans 17 amino acids. The germline V gene encodes CDR1 MDHEN and CDR2 SYDVKM. CDR3 amino acids: CASSPSVGSGKFYEQYF. The CDR3 nucleotides are TGTGCCAGCAGTCCCTCTGTCGGTAGCGGGAAATTCTACGAGCAGTACTTC.

The chain carries TRBV27 and TRBJ2-7; D call uncertain. CDR1 is MNHEY, CDR2 SMNVEV, per germline (reference sequence). Trimming took off 5 bases at V and 3 bases at J, with 5 bases between the two ends. The CDR3 consists of 11 residues. The CDR3 DNA follows: TGTGCCAGCAGTAAAGGCTACGAGCAGTACTTC. This gives the protein CASSKGYEQYF.

The CDR3 DNA sequence: TGTGCCAGCACGAGGGAAGCGGTGCAAGGGCAGTACTTC. Translated, it gives CASTREAVQGQYF. The gene calls are TRBV6-1 and TRBJ2-7, with a tentative D call TRBD2 (5 bases). V lost 7 bases and J 9 bases, leaving 19 bases between the germline ends. CDR3 length: 13 residues. Germline assignment: CDR1 MNHNS and CDR2 SASEGT.

The V gene is TRBV28, the J gene TRBJ2-3; D gene unclear. With 6 bases removed from V and 6 bases from J, the gap between germline ends came to 16 bases. The CDR3 has 14 residues. Looked up from germline, CDR1 is MDHEN and CDR2 is SYDVKM. CDR3 sequence reads: CASSLHQRFDTQYF. The CDR3 region has the DNA TGTGCCAGCAGCCTACATCAAAGGTTTGATACGCAGTATTTT.

This sequence joins TRBV4-3 and TRBJ2-2, with D perhaps matching TRBD1 (5 bases). The CDR3 has 16 amino acids. V was shortened by 0 bases and J by 5 bases, with 13 bases between the two germline ends. Per the germline V gene, CDR1 is LGHNA and CDR2 is YSLEER. The CDR3 protein is CASSQEQDILTGELFF. CDR3 DNA sequence: TGCGCCAGCAGCCAAGAGCAGGACATCTTAACCGGGGAGCTGTTTTTT.

This sequence joins TRBV6-1 and TRBJ2-3, with TRBD1 as a possible D gene (6 bases). The CDR3 loop spans 14 amino acids. V was shortened by 5 bases and J by 6 bases, with 15 bases between the two germline ends. CDR1 and CDR2 (germline): MNHNS, SASEGT. The CDR3 reads CASSRTVSMDTQYF. CDR3 bases: TGTGCCAGCAGTCGGACAGTGAGTATGGATACGCAGTATTTT.